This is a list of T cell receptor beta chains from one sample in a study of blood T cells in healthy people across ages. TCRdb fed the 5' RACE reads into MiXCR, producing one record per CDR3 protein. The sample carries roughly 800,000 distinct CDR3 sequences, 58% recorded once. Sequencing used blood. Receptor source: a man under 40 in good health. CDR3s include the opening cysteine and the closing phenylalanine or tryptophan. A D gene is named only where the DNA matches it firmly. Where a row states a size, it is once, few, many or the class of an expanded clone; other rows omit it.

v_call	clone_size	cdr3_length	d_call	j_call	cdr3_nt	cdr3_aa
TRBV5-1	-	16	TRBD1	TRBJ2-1	TGCGCCAGCAGTTTGGTCTCGACAGGGCTATACAATGAGCAGTTCTTC	CASSLVSTGLYNEQFF
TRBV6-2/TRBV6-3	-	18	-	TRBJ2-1	TGTGCCAGCAGACACCTTTTTAGGACTGGGGACTCCTACAATGAGCAGTTCTTC	CASRHLFRTGDSYNEQFF
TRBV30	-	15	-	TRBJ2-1	TGTGCCTGGAGCGATCCGGGAGAAGGGTTTAATGAGCAGTTCTTC	CAWSDPGEGFNEQFF
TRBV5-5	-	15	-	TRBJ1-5	TGTGCCAGCAGCTTGGTGACGGTTAGCAATCAGCCCCAGCATTTT	CASSLVTVSNQPQHF
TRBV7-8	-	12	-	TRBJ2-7	TGTGCCAGCAGCCACGACCCGTACGAGCAGTACTTC	CASSHDPYEQYF
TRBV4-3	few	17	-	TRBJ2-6	TGCGCCAGCAGCCAAGATCCGTCCGGGTCTGGGGCCAACGTCCTGACTTTC	CASSQDPSGSGANVLTF
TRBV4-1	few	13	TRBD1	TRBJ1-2	TGCGCCAGCCGTGGAACAGGGGAACATGGCTACACCTTC	CASRGTGEHGYTF
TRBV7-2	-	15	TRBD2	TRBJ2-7	TGTGCCAGCAGCTTATCTAGCGGGAGTTTCTACGAGCAGTACTTC	CASSLSSGSFYEQYF
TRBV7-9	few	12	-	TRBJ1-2	TGTGCCAGCAGCTTTGATACCGGTGGCTACACCTTC	CASSFDTGGYTF
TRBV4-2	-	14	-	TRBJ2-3	TGTGCCAGCAGCCAAGAAGTTGGCACAGATACGCAGTATTTT	CASSQEVGTDTQYF
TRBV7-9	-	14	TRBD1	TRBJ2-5	TGTGCCAGCAGCGGGACAGGGAGGGGCGTTGAGCAGTACTTC	CASSGTGRGVEQYF
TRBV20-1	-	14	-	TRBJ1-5	TGCAGTGCTAGAGATCCTGTGGAGAATCAGCCCCAGCATTTT	CSARDPVENQPQHF
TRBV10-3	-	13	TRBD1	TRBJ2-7	TGTGCCATCAGGACCACAGGGGGCGAGGAGCAGTACTTC	CAIRTTGGEEQYF
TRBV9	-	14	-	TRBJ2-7	TGTGCCAGCAGCGTAGTAGGGAATACCTACGAGCAGTACTTC	CASSVVGNTYEQYF
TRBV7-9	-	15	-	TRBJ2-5	TGTGCCAGCAGCTTGCAATCAGGTCGCCAAGAGACCCAGTACTTC	CASSLQSGRQETQYF
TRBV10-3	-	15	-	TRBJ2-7	TGTGCCATCAGTGAGTTAGGGGGTGCCCAGGGCGAGCAGTACTTC	CAISELGGAQGEQYF
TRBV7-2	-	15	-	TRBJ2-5	TGTGCCAGCAGCGTCAGTTACAGCTTCCAAGAGACCCAGTACTTC	CASSVSYSFQETQYF
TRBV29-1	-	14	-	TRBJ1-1	TGCAGTTATGAGAGCTTGGGAGTGAATACTGAAGCTTTCTTT	CSYESLGVNTEAFF
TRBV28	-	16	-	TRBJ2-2	TGTGCCAGCGGCGTCCCCTCCAGGGGCTACACCGGGGAGCTGTTTTTT	CASGVPSRGYTGELFF
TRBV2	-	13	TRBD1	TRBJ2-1	TGTGCCAGCAGCGGGACAGGGATCAATGAGCAGTTCTTC	CASSGTGINEQFF
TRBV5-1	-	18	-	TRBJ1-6	TGCGCCAGCAGTCCGATCTCAGGCTCCAGCTCCTATAATTCACCCCTCCACTTT	CASSPISGSSSYNSPLHF
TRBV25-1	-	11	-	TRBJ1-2	TGTGCCAGCTGGGGCATCTATGGCTACACCTTC	CASWGIYGYTF
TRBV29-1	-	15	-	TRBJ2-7	TGCAGCGTTGACAGCAGACAGAGTGGAAGGGACGAGCAGTACTTC	CSVDSRQSGRDEQYF
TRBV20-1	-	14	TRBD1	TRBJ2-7	TGCAGTGCTGAAGGCGGACAGGTCTCCTACGAGCAGTACTTC	CSAEGGQVSYEQYF
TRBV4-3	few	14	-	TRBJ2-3	TGCGCCAGCAGCCAAGATGGATATGGAGATACGCAGTATTTT	CASSQDGYGDTQYF